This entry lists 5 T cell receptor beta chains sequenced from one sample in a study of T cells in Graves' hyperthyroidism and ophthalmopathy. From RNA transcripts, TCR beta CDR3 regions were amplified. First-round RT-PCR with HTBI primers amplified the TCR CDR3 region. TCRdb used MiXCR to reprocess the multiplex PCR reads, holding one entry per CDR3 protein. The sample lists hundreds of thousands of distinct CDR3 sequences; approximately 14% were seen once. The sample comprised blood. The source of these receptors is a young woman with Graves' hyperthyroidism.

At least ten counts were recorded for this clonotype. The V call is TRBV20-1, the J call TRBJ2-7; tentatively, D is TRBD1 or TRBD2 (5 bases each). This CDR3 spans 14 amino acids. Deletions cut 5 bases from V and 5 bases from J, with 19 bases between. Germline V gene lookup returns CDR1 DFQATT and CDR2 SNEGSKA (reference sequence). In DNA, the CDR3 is TGCAGTGCTGCCGGGACCGACTACGCTCACGAGCAGTACTTC. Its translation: CSAAGTDYAHEQYF.

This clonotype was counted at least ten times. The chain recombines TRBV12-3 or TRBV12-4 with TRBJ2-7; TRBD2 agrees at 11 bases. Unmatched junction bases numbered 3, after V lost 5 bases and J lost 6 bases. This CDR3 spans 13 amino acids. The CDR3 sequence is CASSELAGVEQYF. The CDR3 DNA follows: TGTGCCAGCAGTGAACTAGCGGGAGTCGAGCAGTACTTC.

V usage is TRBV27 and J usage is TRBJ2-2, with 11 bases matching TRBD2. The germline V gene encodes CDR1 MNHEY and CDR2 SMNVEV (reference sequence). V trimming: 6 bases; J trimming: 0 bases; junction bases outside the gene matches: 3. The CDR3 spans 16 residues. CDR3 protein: CASRGLADANTGELFF. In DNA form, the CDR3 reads TGTGCCAGCAGGGGACTAGCGGACGCGAACACCGGGGAGCTGTTTTTT.

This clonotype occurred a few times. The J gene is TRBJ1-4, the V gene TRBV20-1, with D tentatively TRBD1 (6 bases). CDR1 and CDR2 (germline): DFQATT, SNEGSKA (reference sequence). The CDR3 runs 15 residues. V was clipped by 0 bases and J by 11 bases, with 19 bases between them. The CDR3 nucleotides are TGCAGTGCTAGAGATCTGAGGGAGCACAGGGAGAAACTGTTTTTT. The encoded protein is CSARDLREHREKLFF.

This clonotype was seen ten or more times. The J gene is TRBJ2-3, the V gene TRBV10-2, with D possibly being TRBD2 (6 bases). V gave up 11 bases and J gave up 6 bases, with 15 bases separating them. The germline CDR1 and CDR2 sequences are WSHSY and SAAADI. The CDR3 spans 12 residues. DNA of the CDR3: TGCGCCGCTGAAGGAGGAGGGGATACGCAGTATTTT. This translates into CAAEGGGDTQYF.